A selection of T cell receptor beta chains follows, all from one sample in a study of cytomegalovirus exposure and HLA in healthy donors. Assay used: immunoSEQ multiplex PCR; TCRdb lists only in-frame clones, some missing. The profile shows about 130,000 clones, roughly 82% of them singletons. Sequencing was carried out using PBMCs. Receptors originate from a man younger than 40 in good health and CMV-seronegative. The CDR3 runs from the conserved cysteine through the conserved F or W. D genes are given only for firm matches. Not all rows give a size; the values are once, few, many and, for expanded clones, a class.

>TRBD1|.|TRBV7-8|TRBJ2-7|17
CASSLAAGTGASWEQYF
TGTGCCAGCAGCTTAGCAGCTGGGACAGGAGCCTCATGGGAGCAGTACTTC
>.|.|TRBV18|TRBJ1-6|15
CASSLAGRDNSPLHF
TGTGCCAGCTCACTTGCGGGACGGGATAATTCACCCCTCCACTTT
>.|.|TRBV28|TRBJ1-6|15
CASSPPGQDNSPLHF
TGTGCCAGCAGTCCACCGGGACAAGATAATTCACCCCTCCACTTT
>.|few|TRBV5-1|TRBJ2-1|14
CASSLAGLEGEQFF
TGCGCCAGCAGCTTGGCGGGTCTCGAGGGTGAGCAGTTCTTC
>.|.|TRBV6-6|TRBJ1-2|15
CASRIRAPTGDGYTF
TGTGCCAGCAGGATAAGGGCCCCCACGGGAGATGGCTACACCTTC
>.|.|TRBV30|TRBJ1-5|14
CAWSVRQPNQPQHF
TGTGCCTGGAGTGTACGACAGCCCAATCAGCCCCAGCATTTT
>TRBD1|.|TRBV2|TRBJ1-1|14
CASNPQGANTEAFF
TGTGCCAGCAACCCACAGGGGGCGAACACTGAAGCTTTCTTT
>.|few|TRBV6-6|TRBJ2-6|15
CASRTRGSGANVLTF
TGTGCCAGCCGTACCCGGGGCTCTGGGGCCAACGTCCTGACTTTC
>.|.|TRBV25-1|TRBJ1-6|15
CASSDSGGTNSPLHF
TGTGCCAGCAGTGACTCGGGGGGGACTAATTCACCCCTCCACTTT
>TRBD1|.|TRBV6-6|TRBJ2-3|12
CASSSDRDTQYF
TGTGCCAGCAGTTCAGACAGGGACACGCAGTATTTT
>.|.|TRBV6-4|TRBJ2-7|15
CASSDWGTPWCEQYF
TGTGCCAGCAGTGACTGGGGGACTCCCTGGTGTGAGCAGTACTTC
>.|.|TRBV6-5|TRBJ1-1|14
CASIRTALNTEAFF
TGTGCCAGCATACGGACAGCATTGAACACTGAAGCTTTCTTT
>TRBD2|.|TRBV5-6|TRBJ2-4|15
CASSLAGGVENSQYF
TGTGCCAGCAGCTTAGCGGGGGGGGTGGAAAACAGTCAGTACTTC
>TRBD1|.|TRBV27|TRBJ2-7|13
CASSRTGGLEQYF
TGTGCCAGCAGTCGGACAGGGGGCCTCGAGCAGTACTTC
>TRBD1|.|TRBV10-1|TRBJ2-2|16
CASSQDRTGIPGELFF
TGCGCCAGCAGCCAGGACCGGACAGGGATCCCCGGGGAGCTGTTTTTT
>TRBD1|.|TRBV7-9|TRBJ2-1|16
CASSTSTGILYNEQFF
TGTGCCAGCAGCACCTCGACAGGGATTCTCTACAATGAGCAGTTCTTC
>.|.|TRBV5-6|TRBJ2-7|13
CASSFSVGNEQYF
TGTGCCAGCAGCTTTAGCGTCGGGAACGAGCAGTACTTC
>.|.|TRBV21-1|TRBJ2-7|12
CASSKRDYEQYF
TGTGCCAGCAGCAAAAGAGACTACGAGCAGTACTTC
>.|.|TRBV5-4|TRBJ2-1|14
CASSFGGLYNEQFF
TGTGCCAGCAGCTTCGGGGGGCTCTACAATGAGCAGTTCTTC
>.|.|TRBV2|TRBJ2-1|13
CASSEQGYNEQFF
TGTGCCAGCAGTGAGCAGGGATACAATGAGCAGTTCTTC
>.|.|TRBV19|TRBJ2-5|13
CASSSQGWETQYF
TGTGCCAGTAGTTCACAGGGCTGGGAGACCCAGTACTTC
>.|.|TRBV7-3|TRBJ2-1|12
CASSLDLREQFF
TGTGCCAGCAGCTTAGATCTGCGTGAGCAGTTCTTC
>TRBD2|.|TRBV7-9|TRBJ2-3|15
CASRGTSGAADTQYF
TGTGCCAGCAGAGGGACTAGCGGGGCGGCGGATACGCAGTATTTT
>.|.|TRBV27|TRBJ2-7|12
CASSQNSYEQYF
TGTGCCAGCAGCCAAAACTCCTACGAGCAGTACTTC
>.|few|TRBV7-9|TRBJ1-1|14
CASSLSGYRTEAFF
TGTGCCAGCAGCTTATCCGGGTATCGCACTGAAGCTTTCTTT
>TRBD2|.|TRBV11-2|TRBJ2-3|14
CASRLAGALDTQYF
TGTGCCAGCAGACTAGCGGGAGCATTAGATACGCAGTATTTT
>.|.|TRBV18|TRBJ1-2|13
CASSAGDGYGYTF
TGTGCCAGCTCGGCAGGGGACGGCTATGGCTACACCTTC
>.|once|TRBV19|TRBJ2-7|16
CASSSEGQLYSYEQYF
TGTGCCAGTAGTTCGGAAGGACAGTTATACTCCTACGAGCAGTACTTC
>.|.|TRBV14|TRBJ2-1|15
CASSQIGRGPNEQFF
TGTGCCAGCAGCCAAATCGGGAGAGGTCCCAATGAGCAGTTCTTC
>.|few|TRBV7-2|TRBJ2-1|11
CASSPHNEQFF
TGTGCCAGCAGCCCACATAATGAGCAGTTCTTC
>.|few|TRBV14|TRBJ1-1|14
CASSQGRLNTEAFF
TGTGCCAGCAGCCAAGGGAGGTTAAACACTGAAGCTTTCTTT
>TRBD2|few|TRBV27|TRBJ2-3|16
CASRDEAGPHTDTQYF
TGTGCCAGCAGGGACGAAGCGGGGCCTCACACAGATACGCAGTATTTT
>.|.|TRBV6-5|TRBJ1-1|14
CASSFQTQTTEAFF
TGTGCCAGCAGTTTCCAGACGCAGACTACTGAAGCTTTCTTT
>TRBD1|.|TRBV19|TRBJ2-2|16
CASSSRDSSSTGELFF
TGTGCCAGTAGTTCAAGGGACAGCTCGAGCACCGGGGAGCTGTTTTTT
>TRBD1|.|TRBV9|TRBJ2-4|14
CASSPRQGINIQYF
TGTGCCAGCAGCCCCCGACAGGGAATAAACATTCAGTACTTC
>TRBD1|.|TRBV6-5|TRBJ2-7|15
CASSGQGAKPYEQYF
TGTGCCAGCAGTGGACAGGGGGCGAAACCTTACGAGCAGTACTTC